One and the same sample provided the 25 T cell receptor beta chains below, sequenced in a study of T-cell reconstitution after alpha-beta-depleted transplantation in children. Preparation of the TCRbeta library involved a method that used unique molecular identifiers. TCRdb redid the calling of the PCR reads with MiXCR, one entry per CDR3 protein. Among about 440,000 distinct CDR3 sequences listed, around 46% were seen once. Sample: PBMCs, taken before TCRalphabeta/CD19-depleted stem cell transplant. The receptors were sampled from a girl aged 2-10 years with aplastic anemia, due to receive a stem cell transplant.

This sequence joins TRBV27 and TRBJ2-1, with 7 bases identical to TRBD2. Germline CDR1 and CDR2: MNHEY and SMNVEV (reference sequence). This CDR3 has 11 amino acids. V lost 4 bases to trimming and J lost 9 bases; unmatched junction nucleotides: 0. The CDR3 nucleotides are TGTGCCAGCAGTTGGGGGGGTGAGCAGTTCTTC. Amino acid sequence: CASSWGGEQFF.

There are many counts of this clonotype. This chain links TRBV20-1 with TRBJ2-1; D is perhaps TRBD1 or TRBD2 (5 bases each). Looked up from germline, CDR1 is DFQATT and CDR2 is SNEGSKA (reference sequence). The CDR3 extends over 17 amino acids. Trimming removed 0 bases at V and 0 bases at J, with 15 bases between. The CDR3 DNA reads as TGCAGTGCTAGAGAAAACGGGGCGGACTTCTCCTACAATGAGCAGTTCTTC. Translating gives CSARENGADFSYNEQFF.

This clonotype was picked up many times. The rearrangement links TRBV29-1 to TRBJ2-1; 8 positions agree with TRBD1. With V trimmed by 5 bases and J by 5 bases, 17 bases remained unmatched. Germline loops: CDR1 SQVTM, CDR2 ANQGSEA. This CDR3 region has 17 residues. This chain's CDR3 is CSVPIGQGSSLNNEQFF. DNA for the CDR3: TGCAGCGTTCCAATCGGACAGGGTTCCTCCTTGAACAATGAGCAGTTCTTC.

The chain is built from TRBV5-1 and TRBJ2-7; tentative D call: TRBD2 (7 bases). V lost 1 base and J lost 7, with 15 bases in between. CDR1 SGHRS and CDR2 YFSETQ come from the germline V gene. The CDR3 totals 14 residues. In DNA, the CDR3 is TGCGCCAGCAGCTTGTTAGGGGGGGGGCAAGAGCAGTACTTC. It specifies CASSLLGGGQEQYF.

This clonotype was picked up many times. The chain links TRBV12-3 or TRBV12-4 to TRBJ2-1; TRBD2 aligns across 13 bases. The CDR3 loop spans 17 amino acids. J gave up 3 bases and V 5 bases, and 7 bases lay outside the gene matches. The DNA of the CDR3 is TGTGCCAGCAGTCCCGGGACTAGCGGGAAGCTCTACAATGAGCAGTTCTTC. It is translated as CASSPGTSGKLYNEQFF.

This clonotype was counted between two and nine times. The CDR3 DNA follows: TGTGCCAGCAGTGCGACAGGGTACGGTGAGACCCAGTACTTC. Protein product: CASSATGYGETQYF. V usage is TRBV6-1 and J usage is TRBJ2-5; 7 nucleotides agree with TRBD1. The CDR3 totals 14 residues. Germline CDR1 and CDR2: MNHNS and SASEGT. Trimming at V came to 4 bases and at J to 5 bases, leaving 7 bases not matched to a gene.

This clonotype was seen only once. The chain couples TRBV16 to TRBJ2-3; TRBD1 agrees at 9 bases. CDR1 is KGHSY, CDR2 FQNENV, per germline. V shed 4 bases and J 4 bases; nucleotides not matched to a gene: 6. The CDR3 contains 15 residues. The CDR3 sequence: CASSPPDRGPDTQYF. The CDR3 region has the DNA TGTGCCAGCAGCCCCCCGGACAGGGGTCCAGATACGCAGTATTTT.

The chain couples TRBV9 to TRBJ2-7; TRBD1 aligns across 10 bases. The V segment lost 3 bases and the J segment 5 bases; nucleotides outside the gene matches: 5. The CDR3 runs 14 residues. Germline-derived CDR1 and CDR2 are SGDLS and YYNGEE. Here the CDR3 DNA reads TGTGCCAGCAGCGGAGGACAGGGGGGGAACGAGCAGTACTTC. It yields the protein CASSGGQGGNEQYF.

Note on this clonotype: A much larger clone lies a single base off, so this may be a read error. This chain links TRBV5-1 with TRBJ2-5, with 10 bases that match TRBD2. CDR1 SGHRS and CDR2 YFSETQ come from the germline V gene. This CDR3 has 14 amino acids. Here the CDR3 DNA reads TGCGCCAGCAGCCCACTAGCGGGACGAGAGACCCAGTGCTTC. This encodes CASSPLAGRETQCF.

The chain carries TRBV7-2 and TRBJ2-7; TRBD2 agrees at 9 bases. The germline CDR1 and CDR2 sequences are SGHTA and FQGNSA. V lost 5 bases, J lost 2 bases, and 7 bases stayed unmatched. This CDR3 spans 15 amino acids. This CDR3 is CASSPSGGRAYEQYF. CDR3 nucleotide sequence: TGTGCCAGCAGCCCGTCTGGCGGGAGGGCCTACGAGCAGTACTTC.

The chain joins TRBV29-1 to TRBJ1-2; D call uncertain. This CDR3 comprises 12 residues. Per the germline V gene, CDR1 is SQVTM and CDR2 is ANQGSEA. The ends were cut back, 2 bases at V and 2 bases at J, with 6 bases in the middle. The CDR3 sequence: CSVENGNYGYTF. The CDR3 nucleotides are TGCAGCGTTGAAAACGGAAACTATGGCTACACCTTC.

This clonotype was seen repeatedly, ten times or more. The gene calls are TRBV28 and TRBJ2-7, with 9 bases identical to TRBD1. Looked up from germline, CDR1 is MDHEN and CDR2 is SYDVKM. V shed 3 bases and J 4 bases; nucleotides not matched to a gene: 10. This CDR3 has 16 residues. CDR3 nucleotides: TGTGCCAGCAGTTTGAGCTACGTCGGGACAGGGTACGAGCAGTACTTC. Its translation: CASSLSYVGTGYEQYF.

This clonotype was detected only once. This chain uses TRBV20-1 with TRBJ1-2; 9 bases are shared with TRBD1. The CDR3 sequence is 13 residues long. Germline CDR1 is DFQATT and CDR2 is SNEGSKA (reference sequence). With V trimmed by 5 bases and J by 5 bases, 6 bases remained unmatched. The CDR3 is CSAAPGQGYGYTF. The CDR3 nucleotides read TGCAGTGCTGCACCGGGACAGGGTTATGGCTACACCTTC.

J is TRBJ1-6 and V is TRBV30; no clear D gene. Germline-derived CDR1 and CDR2 are GTSNPN and SVGIG (reference sequence). The CDR3 has 17 residues. Trimming took 5 bases from V and 0 from J, leaving 17 bases between them. The CDR3 region is CAWRKNPLSSYNSPLHF. The CDR3 nucleotides read TGTGCCTGGCGAAAGAACCCACTGAGCTCCTATAATTCACCCCTCCACTTT.

This sequence joins TRBV7-9 and TRBJ2-4; D is ambiguous. Between the trimmed V and J ends, which lost 4 bases and 6 bases, there was a span of 1 base. The CDR3 extends over 10 amino acids. Germline V lookup: CDR1 SEHNR, CDR2 FQNEAQ (reference sequence). The CDR3 nucleotides are TGTGCCAGCAGCTCAAACATTCAGTACTTC. It is translated as CASSSNIQYF.

J is TRBJ2-1 and V is TRBV7-8; TRBD2 matches at 11 bases. The V segment lost 6 bases and the J segment 6 bases; nucleotides outside the gene matches: 4. The germline V gene encodes CDR1 SGHVS and CDR2 FQNEAQ. The CDR3 spans 14 residues. The CDR3 nucleotides are TGTGCCAGCAGTGTGACTAGCGGGGTCAATGAGCAGTTCTTC. This sequence encodes CASSVTSGVNEQFF.

There are a few counts of this clonotype. The V and J genes are TRBV20-1 and TRBJ2-1; the match to TRBD2 covers 11 bases. The germline V gene encodes CDR1 DFQATT and CDR2 SNEGSKA (reference sequence). J was trimmed by 5 bases and V by 2 bases; bases with no gene match: 5. The CDR3 totals 15 residues. This chain's CDR3 is CSARTGTSGNNEQFF. As DNA, the CDR3 is TGCAGTGCTAGAACCGGGACTAGCGGAAACAATGAGCAGTTCTTC.

This clonotype was recorded a few times. The chain carries TRBV20-1 and TRBJ2-7; TRBD2 matches 9 bases. Germline assignment: CDR1 DFQATT and CDR2 SNEGSKA (reference sequence). The V segment lost 6 bases and the J segment 0 bases; nucleotides outside the gene matches: 15. The CDR3 length is 17 residues. CDR3 sequence (DNA): TGCAGTGCAACCGTAGCGGGAGAAAGGGGTTTCTCCTACGAGCAGTACTTC. It is translated as CSATVAGERGFSYEQYF.

The chain employs TRBV6-2 or TRBV6-3 and TRBJ2-1, with a possible D match to TRBD2 (5 bases). CDR1 and CDR2 (germline): MNHEY, SVGEGT. V lost 2 bases, J lost 3 bases, and 11 bases lay in between. This CDR3 region has 15 residues. CDR3 sequence (DNA): TGTGCCAGCAGTTACCAAGCGGTAGTCTACAATGAGCAGTTCTTC. Amino acid sequence: CASSYQAVVYNEQFF.

This chain joins TRBV20-1 and TRBJ2-7, with TRBD1 matching 10 bases. Germline CDR1 reads DFQATT; CDR2 reads SNEGSKA (reference sequence). The CDR3 loop spans 12 amino acids. The DNA of the CDR3 is TGCACCGGGGGACAGGGGTCCTACGAGCAGTACTTC. Its translation: CTGGQGSYEQYF.

The CDR3 loop reads CASSLRNPSEQYF. The CDR3 nucleotides read TGCGCCAGCAGCTTGAGGAATCCCTCCGAGCAGTACTTC. This chain links TRBV5-1 with TRBJ2-7; D is undetermined. The CDR3 consists of 13 residues. The V end was cut by 1 base, the J end by 6 bases, with 11 bases between. The V gene's germline CDR1 is SGHRS and CDR2 YFSETQ.

V and J are TRBV20-1 and TRBJ2-1, with TRBD2 as a possible D gene (5 bases). The germline V gene has CDR1 DFQATT and CDR2 SNEGSKA (reference sequence). Trimming took 5 bases from V and 8 from J, leaving 13 bases between them. The CDR3 consists of 12 residues. The CDR3: CSAWTLVDEQFF. Here the CDR3 DNA reads TGCAGTGCTTGGACTCTAGTTGATGAGCAGTTCTTC.

This chain joins TRBV10-3 and TRBJ2-3, with 8 bases aligning to TRBD2. Trimming took 10 bases from V and 1 from J; bases not matched to a gene: 13. The V gene's germline CDR1 is ENHRY and CDR2 SYGVKD. The CDR3 runs 16 residues. The chain's CDR3 is CATQGSGTRGTDTQYF. DNA for the CDR3: TGTGCCACGCAGGGTAGCGGGACCAGGGGCACAGATACGCAGTATTTT.

This clonotype was recorded at least ten times. The V and J genes are TRBV4-1 and TRBJ2-5; tentative D call: TRBD2 (6 bases). The V gene lost 1 base and the J gene lost 5 bases, with 17 bases spanning the gap. CDR1 MGHRA and CDR2 YSYEKL come from the germline V gene. The CDR3 sequence is 16 residues long. The CDR3 DNA is TGCGCCAGCAGCCAAGTGTTGACGGGAGAGGGGGAGACCCAGTACTTC. It is translated as CASSQVLTGEGETQYF.

The sample holds many counts of this clonotype. The rearrangement uses TRBV6-1 and TRBJ2-7; the D call may be TRBD1 or TRBD2 (5 bases each). The CDR3 length is 13 residues. The V gene lost 8 bases and the J gene lost 6 bases, with 17 bases spanning the gap. Germline CDR1 is MNHNS and CDR2 is SASEGT. CDR3 residues: CASGLKGGGEQYF. The CDR3 bases are TGTGCCAGCGGGCTGAAGGGTGGGGGCGAGCAGTACTTC.